This is a list of T cell receptor beta chains from one sample in a study of graft-versus-host responses after intestinal transplantation. Clones were read by immunoSEQ multiplex PCR, and TCRdb kept only the in-frame ones, dropping some. The table has tens of thousands of clones, 80% to 95% seen once; the top ten hold about 5.5%. The sample consisted of PBMCs, taken around 790 days after a first intestinal transplant, on the day of a second. The receptor source for this set is a human patient who received an intestinal transplant, so some T cells may come from the graft donor. The CDR3 runs from the conserved cysteine through the conserved F or W. A D gene is named only where the DNA matches it firmly. Only part of the rows carry a size: once, few, many, or a class if the clone is expanded.

j_gene,v_gene,abundance,d_gene,CDR3nt,CDR3aa
TRBJ2-7,TRBV4-1,NA,NA,TGCGCCAGCAGCCGAGGGAACGGGAGAGAGACCTACGAGCAGTACTTC,CASSRGNGRETYEQYF
TRBJ2-1,TRBV7-9,NA,TRBD1,TGTGCCAGCAGCTTCTGGACAGGGACCGAGGATGAGCAGTTCTTC,CASSFWTGTEDEQFF
TRBJ2-3,TRBV5-6,NA,TRBD1,TGTGCCAGCAGCCTCACGGGACAGTTATTGTCAGATACGCAGTATTTT,CASSLTGQLLSDTQYF
TRBJ1-4,TRBV30,once,NA,TGTGCCTGGAGTGTACATGGTGAAAAACTGTTTTTT,CAWSVHGEKLFF
TRBJ2-7,TRBV19,NA,TRBD2,TGTGCCAGTAGTTCGAGACTAGCGGGAGAATCCGAGCAGTACTTC,CASSSRLAGESEQYF
TRBJ2-1,TRBV5-1,NA,NA,TGCGCCAGCAGCTTCGGTGGGAGCAATGAGCAGTTCTTC,CASSFGGSNEQFF
TRBJ1-4,TRBV28,NA,NA,TGTGCCAGCAGCTCTATTGAAAAACTGTTTTTT,CASSSIEKLFF
TRBJ2-7,TRBV2,NA,NA,TGTGCCAGCAGTAATCCAGGGGCCCAATCCTACGAGCAGTACTTC,CASSNPGAQSYEQYF
TRBJ1-1,TRBV11-2,NA,NA,TGTGCCAGCAGCTTAGTTGACCGGCAAGAAGCTTTCTTT,CASSLVDRQEAFF
TRBJ2-7,TRBV6-5,NA,NA,TGTGCCAGCAGTCTACCTTACGAGCAGTACTTC,CASSLPYEQYF
TRBJ1-1,TRBV5-1,NA,NA,TGCGCCAGCAGCTTGAGGCCTTCGAACACTGAAGCTTTCTTT,CASSLRPSNTEAFF
TRBJ1-5,TRBV6-5,NA,NA,TGTGCCAGCACCACGGCAAACAATCAGCCCCAGCATTTT,CASTTANNQPQHF
TRBJ2-7,TRBV11-2,once,NA,TGTGCCAGCAGCTTCGTCGAAAGCTCCTACGAGCAGTACTTC,CASSFVESSYEQYF